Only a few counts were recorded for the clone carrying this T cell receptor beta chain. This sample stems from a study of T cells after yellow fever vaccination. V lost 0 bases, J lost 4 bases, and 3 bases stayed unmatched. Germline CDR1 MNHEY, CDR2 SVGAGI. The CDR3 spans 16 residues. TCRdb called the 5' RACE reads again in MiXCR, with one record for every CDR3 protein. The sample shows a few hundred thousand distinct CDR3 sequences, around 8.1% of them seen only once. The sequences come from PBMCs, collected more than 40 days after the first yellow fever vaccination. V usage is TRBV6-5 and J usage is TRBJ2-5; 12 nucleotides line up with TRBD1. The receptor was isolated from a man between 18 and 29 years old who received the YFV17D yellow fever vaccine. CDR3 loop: CASSYSGTGGAETQYF. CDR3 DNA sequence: TGTGCCAGCAGTTACTCGGGGACAGGGGGCGCAGAGACCCAGTACTTC.